The 14 T cell receptor beta chains in this list originate from one sample, sequenced in a study of T cell repertoires in cytomegalovirus infection. MiXCR, applied by TCRdb to the reads, yields one record per CDR3 protein. The sample carries roughly 80,000 distinct CDR3 sequences, 35% to 45% recorded once. Their recognized antigens are unknown. The source was CD8+ T cells from cultured PBMCs, collected from culture after CMV antigen stimulation. The receptors were gathered from a human donor in good health (CMV status not recorded). Some clones in this sample may be carry-over from other donors' samples.

The genes are TRBV7-9 and TRBJ2-6; 7 bases match TRBD1. J was trimmed by 2 bases and V by 6 bases; bases with no gene match: 19. The CDR3 totals 20 residues. From germline, CDR1 is SEHNR and CDR2 FQNEAQ (reference sequence). CDR3: CASSYTGQPGFGPGANVLTF. The CDR3 nucleotides read TGTGCCAGCAGTTATACGGGACAGCCCGGCTTTGGACCTGGGGCCAACGTCCTGACTTTC.

This clonotype was observed a few times. This chain connects TRBV19 to TRBJ1-1, with 8 bases lining up with TRBD1. The CDR3 has 14 residues. Germline V gives CDR1 LNHDA, CDR2 SQIVND (reference sequence). The V and J ends lost 5 bases and 4 bases, in that order; junction bases with no gene match: 6. The CDR3 protein is CASSPETGGTEAFF. CDR3 in DNA: TGTGCCAGTAGTCCTGAAACAGGGGGCACTGAAGCTTTCTTT.

The chain uses TRBV11-3 and TRBJ2-2, with D hard to call. This CDR3 region has 13 residues. Germline V gives CDR1 SGHNT, CDR2 YENEEA. Trimming left V 1 base short and J 4 bases short, with 4 bases between. CDR3 amino acids: CASSLGSTGELFF. CDR3 DNA: TGTGCCAGCAGCTTAGGAAGCACCGGGGAGCTGTTTTTT.

Only one count was recorded for this clonotype. The chain joins TRBV4-3 to TRBJ1-2; TRBD1 matches at 10 bases. The CDR3 extends over 15 amino acids. CDR1 is LGHNA and CDR2 is YSLEER in the germline V gene. Trimming removed 3 bases from V and 2 bases from J; junction bases left unmatched: 3. CDR3 DNA: TGCGCCAGCAGCCAGACGGACAGGGGGAACTATGGCTACACCTTC. Its protein is CASSQTDRGNYGYTF.

This clonotype has more than one count but fewer than ten. The CDR3 coding sequence is TGTGCCAGCAGCCCAGAAAACCGGGACTTCTACGAGCAGTACTTC. Amino acids: CASSPENRDFYEQYF. The chain recombines TRBV12-3 or TRBV12-4 with TRBJ2-7, with D perhaps TRBD2 (6 bases). The CDR3 has 15 residues. The V gene lost 6 bases and the J gene lost 3 bases, with 18 bases spanning the gap.

This clonotype was recorded a few times. This chain joins TRBV7-6 and TRBJ2-1; TRBD2 matches at 8 bases. The length of the CDR3 is 14 residues. The germline V gene has CDR1 SGHVS and CDR2 FNYEAQ. With 1 base clipped from V and 6 bases from J, the junction kept 2 bases outside the gene matches. The CDR3 DNA reads as TGTGCCAGCAGCTTAGACGGGGGGGGCAATGAGCAGTTCTTC. Translated: CASSLDGGGNEQFF.

This clonotype was detected a few times. The chain uses TRBV6-6 and TRBJ2-5; D assignment may be TRBD1 or TRBD2 (5 bases each). Germline V gene lookup returns CDR1 MNHNY and CDR2 SVGAGI (reference sequence). V was pared by 2 bases and J by 0 bases, with 19 bases between. The CDR3 has 18 residues. The CDR3 region is CASSYTIPGRMYQETQYF. CDR3 in DNA: TGTGCCAGCAGTTACACAATCCCGGGACGGATGTACCAAGAGACCCAGTACTTC.

The rearrangement links TRBV12-3 or TRBV12-4 to TRBJ1-1; 7 bases fit TRBD1. Losses at the gene ends were 3 bases for V and 0 bases for J; bases not matched to a gene: 10. The CDR3 totals 17 residues. CDR3 sequence reads: CASSFIAGQRMNTEAFF. As DNA, the CDR3 is TGTGCCAGCAGTTTTATCGCGGGACAGAGAATGAACACTGAAGCTTTCTTT.

The V gene is TRBV20-1, the J gene TRBJ2-2; perhaps TRBD2 as D (5 bases). Deletions cut 0 bases from V and 6 bases from J, with 11 bases between. In germline, CDR1 is DFQATT, CDR2 SNEGSKA (reference sequence). CDR3 length: 14 residues. The CDR3 spells CSARDTADAGELFF. CDR3 DNA sequence: TGCAGTGCTAGAGACACAGCGGACGCCGGGGAGCTGTTTTTT.

The gene calls are TRBV5-1 and TRBJ2-7, with D possibly being TRBD1 (7 bases). There are 18 residues in the CDR3. The ends were cut back, 0 bases at V and 3 bases at J, with 22 bases in the middle. Germline assignment: CDR1 SGHRS and CDR2 YFSETQ. The CDR3 sequence is CASSLDPRGEYTFYEQYF. The DNA of the CDR3 is TGCGCCAGCAGCTTGGATCCCAGGGGGGAATATACGTTCTACGAGCAGTACTTC.

Here the CDR3 DNA reads TGTGCCAGAAGCTTACCACCTACAGGACCTGGAACGCTGGCCTACAATGAGCAGTTCTTC. Residues: CARSLPPTGPGTLAYNEQFF. J is TRBJ2-1 and V is TRBV5-3; TRBD1 is a possible D gene (5 bases). TRBV5-3 is annotated as an ORF whose role is uncertain. The CDR3 has 20 amino acids. The germline V and J ends were trimmed by 2 bases and 2 bases, with 26 bases remaining between them.

The chain employs TRBV6-5 and TRBJ1-4, with D tentatively TRBD1 (6 bases). Per the germline V gene, CDR1 is MNHEY and CDR2 is SVGAGI. The CDR3 is 13 residues long. Trimming removed 4 bases from V and 7 bases from J, with 10 bases in between. The CDR3 sequence is CASSSDRFEKLFF. The CDR3 bases are TGTGCCAGCAGTTCCGACAGGTTTGAAAAACTGTTTTTT.

This clonotype was seen only a few times. The chain is built from TRBV27 and TRBJ2-1, with TRBD1 matching 11 bases. Germline V gives CDR1 MNHEY, CDR2 SMNVEV (reference sequence). V was pared by 6 bases and J by 6 bases, with 7 bases of the junction left unmatched. The length of the CDR3 is 15 residues. In nucleotides, the CDR3 is TGTGCCAGCAGCTCCGGGACAGGGGGGCTCAATGAGCAGTTCTTC. Protein product: CASSSGTGGLNEQFF.

There are a few counts of this clonotype. The chain links TRBV7-8 to TRBJ2-2; D might be TRBD2 (5 bases). The CDR3 sequence is 14 residues long. Germline assignment: CDR1 SGHVS and CDR2 FQNEAQ. Trimming took 8 bases from V and 6 from J, leaving 16 bases between them. As DNA, the CDR3 is TGTGCCAGCTCGTTCGGGATCGAGGCCGGGGAGCTGTTTTTT. The encoded protein is CASSFGIEAGELFF.